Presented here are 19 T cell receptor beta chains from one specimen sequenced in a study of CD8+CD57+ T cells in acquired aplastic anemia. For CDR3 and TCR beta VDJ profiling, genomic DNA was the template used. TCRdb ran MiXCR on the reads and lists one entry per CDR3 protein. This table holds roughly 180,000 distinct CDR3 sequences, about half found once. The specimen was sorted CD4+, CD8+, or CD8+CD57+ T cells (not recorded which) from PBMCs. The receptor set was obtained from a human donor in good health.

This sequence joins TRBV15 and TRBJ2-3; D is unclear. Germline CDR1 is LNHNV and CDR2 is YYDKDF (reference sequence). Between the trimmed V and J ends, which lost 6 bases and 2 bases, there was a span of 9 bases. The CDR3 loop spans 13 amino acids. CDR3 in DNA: TGTGCCACCAGACCGGGTAACACAGATACGCAGTATTTT. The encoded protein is CATRPGNTDTQYF.

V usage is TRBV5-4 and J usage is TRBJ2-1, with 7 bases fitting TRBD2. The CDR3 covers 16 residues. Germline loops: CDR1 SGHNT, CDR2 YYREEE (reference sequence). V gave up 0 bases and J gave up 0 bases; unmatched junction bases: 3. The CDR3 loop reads CASSLDGGSSYNEQFF. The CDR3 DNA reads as TGTGCCAGCAGCTTGGATGGCGGGAGCTCCTACAATGAGCAGTTCTTC.

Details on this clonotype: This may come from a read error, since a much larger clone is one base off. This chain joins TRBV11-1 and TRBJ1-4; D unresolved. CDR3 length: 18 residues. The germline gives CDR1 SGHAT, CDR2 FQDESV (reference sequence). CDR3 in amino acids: CASSLRSSPFATNKKLFF. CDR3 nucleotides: TGTGCCAGCAGCTTACGTAGCAGCCCCTTTGCAACTAATAAAAAACTGTTTTTT.

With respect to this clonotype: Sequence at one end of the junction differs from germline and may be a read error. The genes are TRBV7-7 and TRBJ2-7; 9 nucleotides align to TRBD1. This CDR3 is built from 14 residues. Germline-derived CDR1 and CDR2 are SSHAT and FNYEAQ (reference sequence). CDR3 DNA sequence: TGTGCTAGCAGCTTAGGGACAGGGCTCGACGAGCAGTACTTC. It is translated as CASSLGTGLDEQYF.

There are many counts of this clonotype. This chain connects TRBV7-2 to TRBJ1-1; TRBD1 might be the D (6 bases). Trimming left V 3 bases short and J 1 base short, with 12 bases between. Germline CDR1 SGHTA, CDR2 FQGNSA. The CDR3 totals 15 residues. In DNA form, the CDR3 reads TGTGCCAGCAGCTTCGTCGGGACATCGAACACTGAAGCTTTCTTT. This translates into CASSFVGTSNTEAFF.

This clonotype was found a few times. The CDR3 loop reads CSVAPTGREQYF. CDR3 nucleotide sequence: TGCAGCGTAGCCCCGACAGGGCGTGAGCAGTACTTC. The chain couples TRBV29-1 to TRBJ2-7; 7 nucleotides match TRBD1. The CDR3 consists of 12 residues. Germline CDR1 reads SQVTM; CDR2 reads ANQGSEA. V dropped 6 bases and J dropped 7; count of bases not matched to a gene: 9.

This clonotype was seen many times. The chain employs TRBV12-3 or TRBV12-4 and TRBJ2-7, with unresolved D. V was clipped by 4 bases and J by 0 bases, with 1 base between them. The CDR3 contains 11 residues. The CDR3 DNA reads TGTGCCAGCAGTTCCTCCTACGAGCAGTACTTC. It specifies CASSSSYEQYF.

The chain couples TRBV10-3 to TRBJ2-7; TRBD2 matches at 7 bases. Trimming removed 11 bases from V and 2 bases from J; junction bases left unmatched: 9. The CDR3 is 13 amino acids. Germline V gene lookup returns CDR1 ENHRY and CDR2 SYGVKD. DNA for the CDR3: TGTGCCCGAGAGTCAGCGGGACCCTACGAGCAGTACTTC. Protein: CARESAGPYEQYF.

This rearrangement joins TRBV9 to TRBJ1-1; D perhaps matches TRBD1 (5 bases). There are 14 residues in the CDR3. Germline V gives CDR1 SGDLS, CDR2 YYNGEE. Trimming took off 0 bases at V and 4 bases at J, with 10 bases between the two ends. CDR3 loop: CASSVGTGPTEAFF. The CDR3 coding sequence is TGTGCCAGCAGCGTAGGTACAGGTCCCACTGAAGCTTTCTTT.

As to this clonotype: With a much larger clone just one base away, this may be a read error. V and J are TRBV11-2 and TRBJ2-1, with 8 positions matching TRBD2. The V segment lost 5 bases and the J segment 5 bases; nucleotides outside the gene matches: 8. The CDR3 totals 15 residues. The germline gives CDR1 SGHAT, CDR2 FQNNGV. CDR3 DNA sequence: TGTGCCAGCAGCCTTCGAGCGGGGGACCACAATGAGCAGTTCTTC. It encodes CASSLRAGDHNEQFF.

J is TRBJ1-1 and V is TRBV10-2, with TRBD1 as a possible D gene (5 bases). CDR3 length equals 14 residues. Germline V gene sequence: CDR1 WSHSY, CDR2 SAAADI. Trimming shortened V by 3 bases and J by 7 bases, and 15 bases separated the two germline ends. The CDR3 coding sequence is TGCGCCAGCAGTGAAGAAGGGGTACGGAGTGAAGCTTTCTTT. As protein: CASSEEGVRSEAFF.

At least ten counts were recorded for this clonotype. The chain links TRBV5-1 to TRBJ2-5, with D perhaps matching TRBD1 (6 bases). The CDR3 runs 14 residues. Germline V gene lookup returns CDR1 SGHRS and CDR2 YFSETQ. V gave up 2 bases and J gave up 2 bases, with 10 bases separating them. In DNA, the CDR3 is TGCGCCAGCAGCTTCGGACAGAGACAAGAGACCCAGTACTTC. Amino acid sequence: CASSFGQRQETQYF.

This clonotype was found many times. In nucleotides, the CDR3 is TGTGCCAGCACCCAGGGCTACGAGCAGTACTTC. This gives the protein CASTQGYEQYF. The J gene is TRBJ2-7, the V gene TRBV6-2 or TRBV6-3, with D possibly being TRBD1 (5 bases). Trimming stripped 7 bases from V and 3 bases from J, with 7 bases between. This CDR3 is built from 11 residues. Germline-derived CDR1 and CDR2 are MNHEY and SVGEGT.

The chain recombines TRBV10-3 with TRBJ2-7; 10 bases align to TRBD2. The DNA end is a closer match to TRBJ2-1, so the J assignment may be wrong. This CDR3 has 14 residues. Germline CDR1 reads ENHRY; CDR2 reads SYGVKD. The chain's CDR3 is CATNNWTSGNEQFF. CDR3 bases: TGTGCCACCAACAATTGGACTAGCGGCAATGAGCAGTTCTTC.

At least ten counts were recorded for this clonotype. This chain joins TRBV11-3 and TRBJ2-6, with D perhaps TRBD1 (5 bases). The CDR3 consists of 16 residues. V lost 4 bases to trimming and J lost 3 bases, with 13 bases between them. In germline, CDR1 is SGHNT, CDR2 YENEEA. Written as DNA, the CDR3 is TGTGCCAGCAGCTCCCCAAGGGGTCATGGGGCCAACGTCCTGACTTTC. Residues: CASSSPRGHGANVLTF.

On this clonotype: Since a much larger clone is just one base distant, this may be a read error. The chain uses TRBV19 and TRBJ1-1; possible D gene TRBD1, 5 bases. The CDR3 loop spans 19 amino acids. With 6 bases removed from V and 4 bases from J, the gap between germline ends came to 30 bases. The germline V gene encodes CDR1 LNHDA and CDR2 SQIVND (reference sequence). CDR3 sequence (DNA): TGTGCCAGTAGAGCAGGGTTATTATTTGAAGGCCTACGGAGCACTGAAGCTTTCTTT. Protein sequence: CASRAGLLFEGLRSTEAFF. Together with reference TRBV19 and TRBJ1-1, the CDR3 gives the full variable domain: DGGITQSPKYLFRKEGQNVTLSCEQNLNHDAMYWYRQDPGQGLRLIYYSQIVNDFQKGDIAEGYSVSREKKESFPLTVTSAQKNPTAFYLCASRAGLLFEGLRSTEAFFGQGTRLTVV.

The CDR3 DNA reads TGTGCCAGCAGCTTAGATAAGGGGGCAGTTAATTCACCCCTCCACTTT. Translation gives CASSLDKGAVNSPLHF. The chain has TRBV7-8 and TRBJ1-6, with 7 bases identical to TRBD1. Germline CDR1 and CDR2: SGHVS and FQNEAQ. V lost 1 base, J lost 6 bases, and 6 bases stayed unmatched. This CDR3 comprises 16 residues.

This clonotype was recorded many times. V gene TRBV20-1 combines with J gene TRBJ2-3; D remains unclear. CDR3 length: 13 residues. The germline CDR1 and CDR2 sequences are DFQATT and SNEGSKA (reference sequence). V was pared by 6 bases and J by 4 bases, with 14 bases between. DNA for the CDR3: TGCAGTGCCCGAGTTTTTCCGGCAGATACGCAGTATTTT. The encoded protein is CSARVFPADTQYF.

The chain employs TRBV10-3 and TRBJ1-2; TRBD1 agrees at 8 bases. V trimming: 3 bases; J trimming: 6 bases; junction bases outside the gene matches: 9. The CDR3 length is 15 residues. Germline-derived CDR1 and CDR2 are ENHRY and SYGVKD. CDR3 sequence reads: CAISEVNQGADGYTF. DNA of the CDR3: TGTGCCATCAGTGAAGTTAATCAGGGGGCAGATGGCTACACCTTC.